A selection of T cell receptor beta chains follows, all from one sample in a study of identical twins. TCRdb reprocessed the 5' RACE reads with MiXCR, giving one entry per CDR3 protein. Of about 1.7 million distinct CDR3 sequences listed, roughly a third are singletons. The sample consisted of cord blood. These receptors were obtained from a newborn girl in good health. CDR3s include the opening cysteine and the closing phenylalanine or tryptophan. The order of the fields is clone size, CDR3 length, J gene, V gene, D gene, CDR3 DNA, CDR3 protein. D genes are given only for firm matches. Only some rows state a clone size, as once, few, many or a class for expanded clones.

few,14,TRBJ2-5,TRBV27,NA,TGTGCCAGCAGTTTAGTGGACCCTCCGGAGACCCAGTACTTC,CASSLVDPPETQYF
NA,15,TRBJ1-1,TRBV24-1,TRBD1,TGTGCCACCAGTGATACCGGGACAGGGGCCACTGAAGCTTTCTTT,CATSDTGTGATEAFF
NA,13,TRBJ1-5,TRBV20-1,TRBD1,TGCAGCGCGGGACAGTTTAGCAATCAGCCCCAGCATTTT,CSAGQFSNQPQHF
NA,15,TRBJ1-2,TRBV5-1,NA,TGCGCCAGCAGCTTGGCTTCTGCGCCGGACTATGGCTACACCTTC,CASSLASAPDYGYTF
NA,13,TRBJ2-1,TRBV2,NA,TGTGCCAGCAGTGGGGACTCTTTCAATGAGCAGTTCTTC,CASSGDSFNEQFF
NA,13,TRBJ2-5,TRBV9,NA,TGTGCCAGCAGCGTAGATGGTGCAGGGACCCAGTACTTC,CASSVDGAGTQYF
few,17,TRBJ2-1,TRBV4-1,NA,TGCGCCAGCAGCCAAGGTCTGAGGCCGAGCTCCTACAATGAGCAGTTCTTC,CASSQGLRPSSYNEQFF
many,13,TRBJ1-2,TRBV9,NA,TGTGCCAGCAGCGTAATTTATAACTATGGCTACACCTTC,CASSVIYNYGYTF
NA,15,TRBJ2-1,TRBV2,TRBD2,TGTGCCAGCAGTGACCCTAGCGGGTTCTACAATGAGCAGTTCTTC,CASSDPSGFYNEQFF
few,15,TRBJ1-1,TRBV2,NA,TGTGCCAGCAGTGTCGACAGTGTCATGAACACTGAAGCTTTCTTT,CASSVDSVMNTEAFF
NA,10,TRBJ2-7,TRBV29-1,NA,TGCAGCGTTGTTATCGACGAGCAGTACTTC,CSVVIDEQYF
NA,12,TRBJ1-5,TRBV29-1,NA,TGCAGCGCTGAGGTCGGGGATCAGCCCCAGCATTTT,CSAEVGDQPQHF
NA,12,TRBJ1-2,TRBV20-1,TRBD1,TGCAGTGTCAGACAGGGACACTATGGCTACACCTTC,CSVRQGHYGYTF
NA,19,TRBJ1-6,TRBV6-1,NA,NA,CASSTTQETQYFGAGTLHF
NA,16,TRBJ2-1,TRBV28,TRBD2,TGTGCCAGCAGCGTACAAGGACTAGCGGGAGCCGATGAGCAGTTCTTC,CASSVQGLAGADEQFF
few,15,TRBJ2-7,TRBV5-1,NA,TGCGCCAGCAGCTTGGAATGGGCAGGAACCTACGAGCAGTACTTC,CASSLEWAGTYEQYF
NA,14,TRBJ1-2,TRBV24-1,NA,TGTGCCACCAGTGATTTGGGTCGGCCACATGGCTACACCTTC,CATSDLGRPHGYTF
NA,17,TRBJ1-5,TRBV6-2/TRBV6-3,TRBD1,TGTGCCAGCAGTTACACCAGGGGGCGCGGAAGCAATCAGCCCCAGCATTTT,CASSYTRGRGSNQPQHF
few,13,TRBJ1-5,TRBV20-1,NA,TGCAGTGCTAGAGGGGGAGGTGATCAGCCCCAGCATTTT,CSARGGGDQPQHF
NA,14,TRBJ1-4,TRBV10-3,TRBD1,TGTGCCATCAGTGAGGGACAGGGTTTTGAAAAACTGTTTTTT,CAISEGQGFEKLFF
few,15,TRBJ2-1,TRBV10-3,TRBD2,TGTGCCATCAGTACTGCGGGAGGGTCGTTAGCTGAGCAGTTCTTC,CAISTAGGSLAEQFF
few,13,TRBJ2-5,TRBV27,TRBD2,TGTGCCGTTGGGACTAGCGGGAAAGAGACCCAGTACTTC,CAVGTSGKETQYF
NA,16,TRBJ2-2,TRBV7-2,NA,TGTGCCAGCATCCCATGGGGGACTTTGAACACCGGGGAGCTGTTTTTT,CASIPWGTLNTGELFF
NA,17,TRBJ2-3,TRBV13,TRBD2,TGTGCCAGCAGCTCGATGGGACTAGCGGGAGTTACAGATACGCAGTATTTT,CASSSMGLAGVTDTQYF
few,18,TRBJ2-1,TRBV5-1,TRBD2,TGCGCCAGCAGCTTGAGCCTAGCGGGGGCCTTCTCCTACAATGAGCAGTTCTTC,CASSLSLAGAFSYNEQFF
NA,15,TRBJ2-5,TRBV7-2,TRBD2,TGTGCCAGCAGCCGCCCTAGCGGCAGCTACGGGACCCAGTACTTC,CASSRPSGSYGTQYF
few,12,TRBJ1-1,TRBV29-1,NA,TGCAGCGTTGCGCGGGGTCCCCGTGAAGCTTTCTTT,CSVARGPREAFF
NA,13,TRBJ2-7,TRBV20-1,NA,TGCAGTGCTAGTGCGGGGCCCCTTTACGAGCAGTACTTC,CSASAGPLYEQYF
NA,15,TRBJ2-1,TRBV4-2,TRBD2,TGTGCCAGCAGCCTCCGACTAGCCGACACAGATACGCAGTTCTTC,CASSLRLADTDTQFF
NA,13,TRBJ1-1,TRBV6-1,NA,TGTGCCGGCAGTGAATGTGAGGGGACCGAAGCTTTCTTT,CAGSECEGTEAFF
few,10,TRBJ1-1,TRBV12-3/TRBV12-4,NA,TGTGCCAGCAGAGAAACTGAAGCTTTCTTT,CASRETEAFF
NA,13,TRBJ1-2,TRBV11-2,NA,TGTGCCAGCAGCTCCAGGGAGCTAGATGGCTACACCTTC,CASSSRELDGYTF
few,15,TRBJ2-5,TRBV27,NA,TGTGCCAGCAGTTTATTTTCGCCATTCGGAGAGACCCAGTACTTC,CASSLFSPFGETQYF
NA,14,TRBJ1-2,TRBV25-1,NA,TGTGCCAGCAGTGAATCGGGGGGGACTCGAGGCTACACCTTC,CASSESGGTRGYTF
few,14,TRBJ1-2,TRBV12-3/TRBV12-4,NA,TGTGCCAGCAGTTTCCGGACAGCCCGATATGGCTACACCTTC,CASSFRTARYGYTF
few,15,TRBJ2-1,TRBV4-1,TRBD2,TGCGCCAGCAGCCACCCAGGACTAGCGGGACCGAAGCAGTTCTTC,CASSHPGLAGPKQFF
NA,17,TRBJ2-7,TRBV4-1,TRBD1,TGCGCCAGCAGCCAGCAGGACAGGCGATTTGGGTCCTACGAGCAGTACTTC,CASSQQDRRFGSYEQYF
NA,15,TRBJ2-1,TRBV5-1,NA,TGCGCCAGCAGCCCTAGGGGACCAGAGGGACATGAGCAGTTCTTC,CASSPRGPEGHEQFF
NA,13,TRBJ1-4,TRBV5-5,TRBD1,TGTGCCAGCAGCAGGGGGACAGCTAAAAAACTGTTTTTT,CASSRGTAKKLFF
few,15,TRBJ2-7,TRBV28,TRBD1,TGTGCCAGCAGTTTGGGTGGACAGGGAAACGACGAGCAGTACTTC,CASSLGGQGNDEQYF
few,14,TRBJ2-7,TRBV20-1,NA,TGCAGTGCTACGGCGGGGGCGAAAGCCTACGAGCAGTACTTC,CSATAGAKAYEQYF
NA,17,TRBJ2-3,TRBV7-9,NA,TGTGCCAGCAGCTTAGAGCGGACTTATCCATTAACAGATACGCAGTATTTT,CASSLERTYPLTDTQYF
once,17,TRBJ2-1,TRBV4-1,TRBD2,TGCGCCAGCAGCCGAGTGGGCGGGAGGCCTCCGTTCGATGAGCAGTTCTTC,CASSRVGGRPPFDEQFF
NA,15,TRBJ1-5,TRBV7-8,NA,TGTGCCAGCAGCTCAACAGGGCCGAGCCGACAGCCCCAGCATTTT,CASSSTGPSRQPQHF
few,15,TRBJ1-1,TRBV27,NA,TGTGCCAGCAGTTCATGGCACGGGTCGGACACTGAAGCTTTCTTT,CASSSWHGSDTEAFF
many,15,TRBJ2-1,TRBV5-1,TRBD2,TGCGCCAGCAGCCCCATCCCGGGGGGTTACAATGAGCAGTTCTTC,CASSPIPGGYNEQFF
NA,15,TRBJ2-7,TRBV4-1,TRBD1,TGCGCCAGCAGCCAAGTGGACAGGGGCTCCTACGAGCAGTACTTC,CASSQVDRGSYEQYF
few,16,TRBJ1-2,TRBV20-1,TRBD1,TGCAGTGCTAGTGGTCCCTGGGACAGGCCGGGCTATGGCTACACCTTC,CSASGPWDRPGYGYTF
few,14,TRBJ2-7,TRBV5-1,NA,TGCGCCAGCAGTGGCCGGGACACCATCTACGAGCAGTACTTC,CASSGRDTIYEQYF
few,16,TRBJ2-1,TRBV7-9,TRBD1,TGTGCCAGCAGCTTAGCGGACAGGGCTTCCTACAATGAGCAGTTCTTC,CASSLADRASYNEQFF
many,11,TRBJ2-4,TRBV2,TRBD1,TGTGCCAGCCCCTATGGGACAGGGCAGTACTTC,CASPYGTGQYF
NA,13,TRBJ2-2,TRBV24-1,NA,TGTGCCACCAGACCAGCGAACACCGGGGAGCTGTTTTTT,CATRPANTGELFF
few,14,TRBJ2-3,TRBV12-3/TRBV12-4,NA,TGTGCCAGCAGTTTAGCGGGGGCTAAGGATACGCAGTATTTT,CASSLAGAKDTQYF
NA,15,TRBJ2-3,TRBV20-1,TRBD2,TGCAGTGCTAGCGGAGGACTAGCGATGGCAGATACGCAGTATTTT,CSASGGLAMADTQYF
few,17,TRBJ2-7,TRBV6-1,TRBD2,TGTGCCAGCAGTGAGGGACCACTATTAGCGGGGTACTACGAGCAGTACTTC,CASSEGPLLAGYYEQYF
few,13,TRBJ2-7,TRBV20-1,NA,TGCAGTGCTAGCCGACGGATTTCCTACGAGCAGTACTTC,CSASRRISYEQYF
NA,16,TRBJ2-1,TRBV7-8,NA,TGTGCCAGCAGCTTGAAGGGACGGGGGGCGAGAAATGAGCAGTTCTTC,CASSLKGRGARNEQFF
few,15,TRBJ2-2,TRBV18,NA,TGTGCCAGCTCACCCCGAAAAAGGAACACCGGGGAGCTGTTTTTT,CASSPRKRNTGELFF
few,12,TRBJ2-7,TRBV20-1,NA,TGCAGTGCTAGTAGTGTTCCCTACGAGCAGTACTTC,CSASSVPYEQYF